A selection of T cell receptor beta chains follows, all from one sample in a study of cytomegalovirus exposure and HLA in healthy donors. Here immunoSEQ multiplex PCR was the method, and the copy in TCRdb shows in-frame clones only, minus some. Its clone listing holds 35,000 to 45,000 clones. Sequenced material: PBMCs. Receptors originate from a male donor in good health and CMV-seronegative. The CDR3 runs from the conserved cysteine through the conserved F or W. A D gene is named only where the DNA matches it firmly.

TRBJ1-2	TRBD1	TRBV18	TGTGCCAGCTCACCGAAGGGGGCGGGCTATGGCTACACCTTC	CASSPKGAGYGYTF
TRBJ2-1	TRBD1	TRBV28	TGTGCCAGCAGTTTACCGGGGACAGGGGGAAATGAGCAGTTCTTC	CASSLPGTGGNEQFF
TRBJ2-2	NA	TRBV6-6	TGTGCCAGCAGTACGAGGAACGCGAACACCGGGGAGCTGTTTTTT	CASSTRNANTGELFF
TRBJ1-2	NA	TRBV6-1	TGTGCCAGCAGTGCAGAGGGTAACTATGGCTACACCTTC	CASSAEGNYGYTF
TRBJ1-5	NA	TRBV29-1	TGCAGCGTTACCTTCGCAGGGCACACTCAGCCCCAGCATTTT	CSVTFAGHTQPQHF
TRBJ2-1	NA	TRBV5-1	TGCGCCAGCAGCGTTGACACATTCACGTATGAGCAGTTCTTC	CASSVDTFTYEQFF
TRBJ2-7	TRBD1	TRBV29-1	TGCAGCGTTGAAGTAGGGGACAGATCCTACGGGCAGTACTTC	CSVEVGDRSYGQYF
TRBJ2-1	TRBD2	TRBV11-3	TGTGCCAGCAGCTTAGTCGGGGGGGTTGCATACAATGAGCAGTTCTTC	CASSLVGGVAYNEQFF
TRBJ1-5	TRBD1	TRBV19	TGTGCCAGTAGTCTGGGACAGACCAATCAGCCCCAGCATTTT	CASSLGQTNQPQHF
TRBJ1-1	NA	TRBV5-1	TGCGCCAGCAGCCAAGGAGGAAACACTGAAGCTTTCTTT	CASSQGGNTEAFF
TRBJ1-6	TRBD1	TRBV6-1	TGTGCCAGCAACGACAGGGGAAATTCACCCCTCCACTTT	CASNDRGNSPLHF
TRBJ2-6	NA	TRBV2	TGTGCCAGCCGAGGCGGCAGTTTGGTCTCTGGGGCCAACGTCCTGACTTTC	CASRGGSLVSGANVLTF
TRBJ1-4	TRBD1	TRBV6-5	TGTGCCAGCAGTGGACAGGGGAGTGAAAAACTGTTTTTT	CASSGQGSEKLFF
TRBJ2-7	NA	TRBV11-3	TGTGCCAGCAGCTTAACAGGGAACGAGCAGTACTTC	CASSLTGNEQYF
TRBJ2-7	NA	TRBV18	TGTGCCAGCTCACCAACGAGGACAGTATCTTACGAGCAGTACTTC	CASSPTRTVSYEQYF
TRBJ1-1	NA	TRBV5-1	TGCGCCAGCAGCGTTGGGGGGAGCACTGAAGCTTTCTTT	CASSVGGSTEAFF
TRBJ2-1	NA	TRBV9	TGTGCCAGCAGCCCCGAGGCCGGGGGATACAATGAGCAGTTCTTC	CASSPEAGGYNEQFF
TRBJ1-6	TRBD1	TRBV5-1	TGCGCCAGCAGCCCGGGACAGCCTAATTCACCCCTCCACTTT	CASSPGQPNSPLHF
TRBJ2-1	NA	TRBV7-9	TGTGCCAGCAGCTTAGTAGGAGGGTTCCGAGGGTTCTTC	CASSLVGGFRGFF
TRBJ2-7	NA	TRBV6-5	TGTGCCAGCAGTTACTCTCGGGGCGGGACCCTCTACGAGCAGTACTTC	CASSYSRGGTLYEQYF
TRBJ1-5	NA	TRBV19	TGTGCCAGTAGTATATACGACAGGCCCAATCAGCCCCAGCATTTT	CASSIYDRPNQPQHF
TRBJ2-1	NA	TRBV5-1	TGCGCCAGCAGCTTGGTCGCGCTCTCCTACAATGAGCAGTTCTTC	CASSLVALSYNEQFF
TRBJ1-1	NA	TRBV5-4	TGTGCCAGCACCTCTGGGGGGGGGACTGAAGCTTTCTTT	CASTSGGGTEAFF
TRBJ1-1	NA	TRBV5-6	TGTGCCAGCAGCTGGGGGCGAAAAGAAGCTTTCTTT	CASSWGRKEAFF
TRBJ1-2	NA	TRBV7-9	TGTGCCAGCAGCACTCGGCAGGGCTATGGCTACACCTTC	CASSTRQGYGYTF
TRBJ2-6	NA	TRBV11-3	TGTGCCAGCAGCTCTACAGGCATCTCTGGGGCCAACGTCCTGACTTTC	CASSSTGISGANVLTF
TRBJ2-2	NA	TRBV10-2	TGCGCCAGCAGTGTTACGGCCGGGGAGCTGTTTTTT	CASSVTAGELFF
TRBJ1-2	TRBD1	TRBV2	TGTGCCAGCACCGGACAGGGAAGAAACTATGGCTACACCTTC	CASTGQGRNYGYTF
TRBJ2-7	NA	TRBV29-1	TGCAGCGCCTCGACCCCAGGTAAAACCCCCTACGAGCAGTACTTC	CSASTPGKTPYEQYF
TRBJ2-1	NA	TRBV7-2	TGTGCCAGCAGCTTAGTCGGGGAGCAGTTCTTC	CASSLVGEQFF
TRBJ1-1	TRBD1	TRBV5-1	TGCGCCAGCAGCTTGGGGAAGCGACAGGGGTGGACTGAAGCTTTCTTT	CASSLGKRQGWTEAFF
TRBJ1-1	NA	TRBV5-1	TGCGCCAGCAGCTTGGAAGGGGGTAGATATCCAAACACTGAAGCTTTCTTT	CASSLEGGRYPNTEAFF
TRBJ1-1	NA	TRBV4-1	TGCGCCAGCGGCCACTTCGGTGGGGCGGTCACTGAAGCTTTCTTT	CASGHFGGAVTEAFF
TRBJ2-5	NA	TRBV6-6	TGTGCCAGCAGTAGGACAGTCCAAGAGACCCAGTACTTC	CASSRTVQETQYF
TRBJ2-4	TRBD2	TRBV9	TGTGCCAGCAGCGTAGGAGTAGCGGGGGCCATAGGGGGCAAAAACATTCAGTACTTC	CASSVGVAGAIGGKNIQYF
TRBJ1-2	TRBD1	TRBV5-8	TGTGCCAGCAACCGGTGGCCTGAGACAGGGGCCTGGGGCTACACCTTC	CASNRWPETGAWGYTF
TRBJ2-7	TRBD1	TRBV7-2	TGTGCCAGCAGCTCACCGGGACAGCGAGCCTACGAGCAGTACTTC	CASSSPGQRAYEQYF
TRBJ1-6	NA	TRBV5-1	TGCGCCAGCAGCCTGGGGATCATATCGGACAACTCCTATAATTCACCCCTCCACTTT	CASSLGIISDNSYNSPLHF
TRBJ1-1	TRBD1	TRBV6-1	TGTGCCAGCAGTACAAAGGACAGGGGAATGGCAGCTTTCTTT	CASSTKDRGMAAFF
TRBJ1-2	TRBD1	TRBV25-1	TGTGCCAGCAGCATACAGGGGTTGGGTGGCTACACCTTC	CASSIQGLGGYTF
TRBJ1-6	NA	TRBV25-1	TGTGCCAGCAGTGAATCCTCAGGGTTCCTAAATTCACCCCTCCACTTT	CASSESSGFLNSPLHF
TRBJ2-2	TRBD2	TRBV19	TGTGCCAGTAGTATAGGGCGGGGGTACGGGGAGCTGTTTTTT	CASSIGRGYGELFF
TRBJ1-3	NA	TRBV6-1	TGTGCCAGCCGGGGAAAAGCTGGAAACACCATATATTTT	CASRGKAGNTIYF
TRBJ1-1	NA	TRBV18	TGTGCCAGCTCACCACCGAGGGTAAACACTGAAGCTTTCTTT	CASSPPRVNTEAFF
TRBJ2-1	TRBD2	TRBV5-1	TGCGCCAGCAGCCCATTCCCGACTAGCGGGGTGGCCAATGAGCAGTTCTTC	CASSPFPTSGVANEQFF
TRBJ1-3	NA	TRBV5-5	TGTGCCAGCAGCTTACTACATCAGGGCAACACCATATATTTT	CASSLLHQGNTIYF
TRBJ2-3	TRBD2	TRBV6-4	TGTGCCAGCAGTGACGGAGCGGGGGCCGATACGCAGTATTTT	CASSDGAGADTQYF
TRBJ2-3	NA	TRBV5-1	TGCGCCAGCAGCATTGGCCGACGGGGCACAGATACGCAGTATTTT	CASSIGRRGTDTQYF
TRBJ2-2	NA	TRBV5-1	TGCGCCAGCGGGCTGTACGCCGGGGAGCTGTTTTTT	CASGLYAGELFF
TRBJ2-2	NA	TRBV9	TGTGCCAGCAGCGAGACCACAGGGAACACCGGGGAGCTGTTTTTT	CASSETTGNTGELFF
TRBJ1-2	NA	TRBV27	TGTGCCAGCAGTTTATCAGGGGATGGCTACACCTTC	CASSLSGDGYTF
TRBJ1-4	TRBD1	TRBV29-1	TGCAGCGTACGGGACAGAGGAACTAATGAAAAACTGTTTTTT	CSVRDRGTNEKLFF
TRBJ1-2	NA	TRBV10-3	TGTGCCATCAGCAGGATTGGGGAGGCTAACTATGGCTACACCTTC	CAISRIGEANYGYTF